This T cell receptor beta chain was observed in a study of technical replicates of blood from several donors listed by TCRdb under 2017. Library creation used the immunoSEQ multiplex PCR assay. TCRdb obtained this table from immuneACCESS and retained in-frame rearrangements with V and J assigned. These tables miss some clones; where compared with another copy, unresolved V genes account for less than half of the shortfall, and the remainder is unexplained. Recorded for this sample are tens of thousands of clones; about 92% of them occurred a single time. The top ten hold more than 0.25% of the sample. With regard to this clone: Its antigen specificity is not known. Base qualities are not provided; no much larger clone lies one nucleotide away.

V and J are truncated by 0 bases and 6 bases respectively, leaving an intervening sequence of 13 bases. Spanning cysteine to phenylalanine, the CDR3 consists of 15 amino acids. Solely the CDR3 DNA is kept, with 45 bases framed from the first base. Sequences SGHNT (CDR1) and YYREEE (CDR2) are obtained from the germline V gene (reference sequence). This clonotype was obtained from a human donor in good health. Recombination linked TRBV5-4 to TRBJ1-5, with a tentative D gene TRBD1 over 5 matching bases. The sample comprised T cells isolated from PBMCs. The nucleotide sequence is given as TGTGCCAGCAGCTTGGGTCGGTTCGGGGGTCAGCCCCAGCATTTT. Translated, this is CASSLGRFGGQPQHF.